This TCR beta chain originates from a study of CD8+ T cells in alopecia areata. Sequencing used cDNA as its template, made by extracting RNA and reverse transcribing it. The data were produced by immunoSEQ multiplex PCR, yet TCRdb's version contains in-frame clones alone and is incomplete. Of some 82,000 clones in the sample, approximately 50% were seen once. In alopecia areata patients, both lesional scalp punch biopsies and peripheral blood were collected. The study's findings and limits: An increase in clonality over normal scalp was evident in lesional scalp, especially alopecia totalis/universalis.

Concerning this clone itself: Its specificity is unknown.

The material sequenced was NKG2D-high CD8+ T cells sorted from blood. The TCR comes from a human donor with alopecia areata.

CDR3 nucleotide sequence: TGCAGCGTTGAAGATCGGGGGCAGGGGGCCTGGAATGAGCAGTTCTTC. Translation gives CSVEDRGQGAWNEQFF. The chain employs TRBV29-1 and TRBJ2-1; TRBD1 matches at 8 bases. Trimming cost V 0 bases and J 7 bases; bases outside gene matches: 11. The CDR3 consists of 16 residues. The germline V gene encodes CDR1 SQVTM and CDR2 ANQGSEA.